These 22 T cell receptor beta chains were sequenced from one sample in a study of T cells after yellow fever vaccination. MiXCR, applied by TCRdb to the 5' RACE reads, yields one record per CDR3 protein. Among a few hundred thousand distinct CDR3 sequences listed, around 21% were seen once. The starting material was PBMCs, obtained 15 days after the yellow fever booster vaccination. These receptors originate from a man aged 25-45 years who received the YFV17D yellow fever vaccine.

This clonotype was seen more than once but under ten times. The CDR3 DNA reads TGTGCCAGCAGCCCCAGAAGGGGGGACGAGCAGTACTTC. As protein: CASSPRRGDEQYF. The chain couples TRBV28 to TRBJ2-7; the D gene could be TRBD1 or TRBD2 (6 bases each). Germline V gene lookup returns CDR1 MDHEN and CDR2 SYDVKM. CDR3 length: 13 residues. Trimming left V 6 bases short and J 5 bases short, with 14 bases between.

The gene calls are TRBV7-8 and TRBJ2-2; 8 bases fit TRBD1. There are 15 residues in the CDR3. V trimming: 5 bases; J trimming: 3 bases; junction bases outside the gene matches: 5. Germline CDR1 and CDR2: SGHVS and FQNEAQ. CDR3 residues: CASSPRTGHTGELFF. The CDR3 DNA follows: TGTGCCAGCAGCCCCCGGACAGGGCACACCGGGGAGCTGTTTTTT.

V is TRBV4-3 and J is TRBJ2-2; D may be TRBD1 (5 bases). Between the trimmed V and J ends, which lost 0 bases and 9 bases, there was a span of 11 bases. The CDR3 has 14 residues. From germline, CDR1 is LGHNA and CDR2 YSLEER. The CDR3 nucleotides are TGCGCCAGCAGCCAAGATGGTCAGGGTTGGGAGCTGTTTTTT. This encodes CASSQDGQGWELFF.

This clonotype was found a few times. The rearrangement uses TRBV12-3 or TRBV12-4 and TRBJ1-5, with unresolved D. The CDR3 is 13 residues long. Trimming removed 7 bases at V and 8 bases at J, with 15 bases between. CDR3 sequence (DNA): TGTGCCAGCACCCCCCCCGTTGGGGAGCCCCAGCATTTT. Amino acid sequence: CASTPPVGEPQHF.

This clonotype came up many times. The chain recombines TRBV25-1 with TRBJ1-5; the D is unclear. The V gene's germline CDR1 is MGHDK and CDR2 SYGVNS. The V gene lost 2 bases and the J gene lost 2 bases, with 7 bases spanning the gap. The CDR3 sequence is 14 residues long. CDR3: CASSEGLGNQPQHF. CDR3 nucleotides: TGTGCCAGCAGTGAAGGTCTGGGCAATCAGCCCCAGCATTTT.

This clonotype has ten or more counts. The gene calls are TRBV12-3 or TRBV12-4 and TRBJ2-5, with 9 positions matching TRBD2. CDR3 length: 14 amino acids. J was trimmed by 4 bases and V by 7 bases; bases with no gene match: 7. CDR3 residues: CASIPAGGGETQYF. In DNA form, the CDR3 reads TGTGCCAGCATTCCCGCGGGAGGGGGAGAGACCCAGTACTTC.

The chain carries TRBV20-1 and TRBJ2-5; D may correspond to TRBD1 or TRBD2 (7 bases each). The CDR3 extends over 13 amino acids. Germline-derived CDR1 and CDR2 are DFQATT and SNEGSKA (reference sequence). V lost 4 bases and J 2 bases, leaving 11 bases between the germline ends. CDR3 sequence (DNA): TGCAGTGCTAAGCGGGACAGACAAGAGACCCAGTACTTC. This encodes CSAKRDRQETQYF.

This chain uses TRBV20-1 with TRBJ2-5, with 8 nucleotides matching TRBD1. V gave up 3 bases and J gave up 1 base; unmatched junction bases: 1. Germline V gene lookup returns CDR1 DFQATT and CDR2 SNEGSKA (reference sequence). This CDR3 contains 13 residues. The CDR3: CSARGTGQETQYF. The CDR3 nucleotides read TGCAGTGCTAGGGGGACAGGCCAAGAGACCCAGTACTTC.

The gene calls are TRBV7-9 and TRBJ2-7; D is unresolved. The germline V gene encodes CDR1 SEHNR and CDR2 FQNEAQ (reference sequence). The CDR3 length is 13 residues. V lost 8 bases, J lost 0 bases, and 11 bases lay in between. CDR3 in DNA: TGTGCCAGCGCGAGTGAGAGCTCCTACGAGCAGTACTTC. Translation gives CASASESSYEQYF.

This clonotype turned up a few times. V and J are TRBV15 and TRBJ2-7, with 9 bases matching TRBD1. V trimming: 4 bases; J trimming: 3 bases; junction bases outside the gene matches: 10. In germline, CDR1 is LNHNV, CDR2 YYDKDF (reference sequence). CDR3 length: 16 residues. In nucleotides, the CDR3 is TGTGCCACCAGCAATTTTTTAGGGGACAGGGACTACGAGCAGTACTTC. Amino acid sequence: CATSNFLGDRDYEQYF.

This clonotype was counted a few times. This chain links TRBV7-2 with TRBJ1-1, with a tentative D call TRBD1 (5 bases). The CDR3 covers 14 residues. With 1 base removed from V and 6 bases from J, the gap between germline ends came to 12 bases. Per germline, CDR1 SGHTA and CDR2 FQGNSA. The CDR3: CASSLGGSRAEAFF. In nucleotides, the CDR3 is TGTGCCAGCAGCTTAGGGGGGTCCAGGGCTGAAGCTTTCTTT.

A few counts support this clonotype. The J gene is TRBJ2-7, the V gene TRBV5-1; TRBD1 aligns across 9 bases. Germline CDR1 and CDR2: SGHRS and YFSETQ. This CDR3 contains 14 residues. V was pared by 3 bases and J by 6 bases, with 7 bases of the junction left unmatched. The CDR3: CASSSGQGPGEQYF. The CDR3 DNA reads as TGCGCCAGCAGCTCGGGACAGGGCCCGGGCGAGCAGTACTTC.

This clonotype was seen at least ten times. This rearrangement joins TRBV11-2 to TRBJ2-7; a weak D match, TRBD2 (6 bases). Germline V CDR1 and CDR2: SGHAT, FQNNGV. V was shortened by 5 bases and J by 0 bases, with 14 bases between the two germline ends. The CDR3 totals 15 residues. CDR3 nucleotide sequence: TGTGCCAGCAGCCCCCTAGCGCTTAGCTCCTACGAGCAGTACTTC. Protein sequence: CASSPLALSSYEQYF.

The chain carries TRBV29-1 and TRBJ2-7; perhaps TRBD2 as D (5 bases). The length of the CDR3 is 13 residues. Germline-derived CDR1 and CDR2 are SQVTM and ANQGSEA. Trimming stripped 4 bases from V and 3 bases from J, with 13 bases between. CDR3 loop: CSVVPGRNYEQYF. DNA for the CDR3: TGCAGCGTTGTCCCGGGAAGAAACTACGAGCAGTACTTC.

V is TRBV20-1 and J is TRBJ1-2; no firm D call. CDR1 is DFQATT and CDR2 is SNEGSKA in the germline V gene (reference sequence). The CDR3 is 11 amino acids. V lost 4 bases, J lost 1 base, and 4 bases lay in between. Here the CDR3 reads CSATGNYGYTF. The CDR3 DNA reads as TGCAGTGCTACCGGTAACTATGGCTACACCTTC.

This clonotype was observed a handful of times. This sequence joins TRBV20-1 and TRBJ1-1; D unclear. There are 12 residues in the CDR3. Germline CDR1 and CDR2: DFQATT and SNEGSKA (reference sequence). V shed 4 bases and J shed 3 bases, with 9 bases lying between them. This CDR3 reads CSATQADTEAFF. CDR3 DNA: TGCAGTGCTACCCAGGCGGACACTGAAGCTTTCTTT.

This chain connects TRBV28 to TRBJ2-7, with a tentative D call TRBD1 (6 bases). Trimming shortened V by 7 bases and J by 0 bases, and 25 bases separated the two germline ends. Germline loops: CDR1 MDHEN, CDR2 SYDVKM. The CDR3 totals 18 residues. The CDR3 region has the DNA TGTGCCAGCACCCTTGTTTCCCTGAAGACAGGCCACTCCTACGAGCAGTACTTC. Its translation is CASTLVSLKTGHSYEQYF.

This clonotype has just a few counts. The chain links TRBV12-3 or TRBV12-4 to TRBJ1-2; TRBD1 might be the D (5 bases). The CDR3 has 15 residues. Trimming left V 2 bases short and J 5 bases short, with 15 bases between. CDR3 coding DNA: TGTGCCAGCAGTTTAAAACAGGCGGGGGATTATGGCTACACCTTC. This sequence encodes CASSLKQAGDYGYTF.

The V gene is TRBV28, the J gene TRBJ1-4; a possible D gene is TRBD1 (6 bases). Trimming pared 8 bases from V and 3 bases from J, leaving 10 bases between. This CDR3 contains 13 residues. CDR1 and CDR2 from the germline V gene are MDHEN and SYDVKM. This CDR3 reads CASGGGANEKLFF. The CDR3 nucleotides read TGTGCCAGCGGAGGGGGGGCTAATGAAAAACTGTTTTTT.

This clonotype came up a few times. The V call is TRBV5-6, the J call TRBJ2-7; possible D gene TRBD1, 6 bases. The CDR3 is 17 residues long. V lost 3 bases and J 3 bases, leaving 22 bases between the germline ends. Germline V gives CDR1 SGHDT, CDR2 YYEEEE. The CDR3 DNA reads as TGTGCCAGCAGCTCCTATGCTCCGGGCCCAGGGGTCTACGAGCAGTACTTC. Residues: CASSSYAPGPGVYEQYF.

In its sample, this clonotype was seen a few times. The gene calls are TRBV29-1 and TRBJ2-5; the D gene is possibly TRBD2 (5 bases). The CDR3 spans 13 residues. Trimming stripped 6 bases from V and 4 bases from J, with 15 bases between. Germline V gene data show CDR1 as SQVTM and CDR2 as ANQGSEA. Written as DNA, the CDR3 is TGCAGCGTGGATGAGGGAGTGCCAGAGACCCAGTACTTC. Amino acids: CSVDEGVPETQYF.

V and J are TRBV6-2 or TRBV6-3 and TRBJ2-2; possibly TRBD2 for D (6 bases). Trimming removed 8 bases at V and 0 bases at J, with 16 bases between. Per the germline V gene, CDR1 is MNHEY and CDR2 is SVGEGT. CDR3 length: 16 amino acids. The CDR3 sequence is CASFGGVNSNTGELFF. CDR3 bases: TGTGCCAGCTTCGGGGGTGTTAACTCGAACACCGGGGAGCTGTTTTTT.